The present T cell receptor beta chain was sequenced within a study of CD8 T cells in ankylosing spondylitis. TCRdb re-derived calls from the 5' RACE reads in MiXCR, one entry per CDR3 protein. The sample includes around 540,000 distinct CDR3 sequences, 12% seen only once; the top ten take about 6.5%. Worth noting for this clonotype: Its antigen remains unidentified.

The CDR3 is 13 amino acids. Trimming removed 3 bases from V and 10 bases from J, with 15 bases in between. From germline, CDR1 is SGHTA and CDR2 FQGNSA. Study-level results: Ankylosing spondylitis blood seemed to carry a telltale TCR beta motif made of under ten highly homologous variants.

This rearrangement joins TRBV7-2 to TRBJ1-2; D is uncertain. The source material was blood, either unsorted or a sorted T cell fraction (not recorded which). This sequence originates from a male donor with ankylosing spondylitis. The DNA for the CDR3 is TGTGCCAGCAGCTTTTCAGTGAGCGACTCCTACACCTTC. Protein: CASSFSVSDSYTF.